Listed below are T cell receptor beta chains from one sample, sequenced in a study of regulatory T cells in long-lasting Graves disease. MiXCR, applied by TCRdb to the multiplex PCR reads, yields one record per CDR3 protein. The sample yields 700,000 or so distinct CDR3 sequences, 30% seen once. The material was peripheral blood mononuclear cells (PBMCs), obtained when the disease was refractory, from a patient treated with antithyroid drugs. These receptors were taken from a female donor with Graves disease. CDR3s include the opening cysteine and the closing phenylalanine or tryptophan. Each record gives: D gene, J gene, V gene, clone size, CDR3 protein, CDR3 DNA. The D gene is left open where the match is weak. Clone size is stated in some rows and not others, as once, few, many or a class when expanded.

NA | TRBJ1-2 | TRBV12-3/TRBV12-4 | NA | CASSLAGISSYTF | TGTGCCAGCAGTTTAGCGGGGATCTCTAGCTACACCTTC
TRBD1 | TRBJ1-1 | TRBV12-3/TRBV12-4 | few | CASSRGQGSVTFF | TGTGCCAGCAGCCGCGGACAGGGATCGGTGACTTTCTTT
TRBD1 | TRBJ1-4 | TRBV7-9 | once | CASTQSSGGDEKLFF | TGTGCCAGCACCCAAAGTTCAGGGGGGGATGAAAAACTGTTTTTT
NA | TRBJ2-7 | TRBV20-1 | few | CSASLAGNNDGSEQYF | TGCAGTGCTAGTCTGGCAGGGAACAATGACGGATCCGAGCAGTACTTC
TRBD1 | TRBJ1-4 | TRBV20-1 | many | CSASHPGGQGDEKLFF | TGCAGTGCTAGCCACCCAGGCGGACAGGGGGATGAAAAACTGTTTTTT
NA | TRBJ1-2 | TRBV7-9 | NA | CAVVGLDRVYGYTF | TGTGCCGTAGTAGGGCTCGACCGCGTTTATGGCTACACCTTC
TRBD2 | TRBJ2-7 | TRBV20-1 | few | CSARRTSGRAYEQYF | TGCAGTGCTAGAAGGACTAGCGGGAGGGCCTACGAGCAGTACTTC
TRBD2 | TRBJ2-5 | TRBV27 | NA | CASSFSSGRPRETQYF | TGTGCCAGCAGTTTTTCTAGCGGGAGGCCCCGGGAGACCCAGTACTTC
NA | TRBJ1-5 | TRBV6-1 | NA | CASRSTQFNQPQHF | TGTGCCAGCCGAAGCACACAATTCAATCAGCCCCAGCATTTT
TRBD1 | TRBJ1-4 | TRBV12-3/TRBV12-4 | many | CASSLATGGGEKLFF | TGTGCCAGCAGTTTAGCGACAGGGGGAGGAGAAAAACTGTTTTTT
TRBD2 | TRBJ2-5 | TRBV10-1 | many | CASVRTSGTKGYQETQYF | TGCGCCAGCGTAAGGACTAGCGGGACTAAGGGGTACCAAGAGACCCAGTACTTC
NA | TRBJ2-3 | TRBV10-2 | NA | CASLGLALNLTDTQYF | TGCGCCAGCCTTGGCCTGGCGCTGAACCTCACAGATACGCAGTATTTT
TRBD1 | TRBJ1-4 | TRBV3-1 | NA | CASSQDRGSFEKLFF | TGTGCCAGCAGCCAAGACAGGGGGAGTTTTGAAAAACTGTTTTTT
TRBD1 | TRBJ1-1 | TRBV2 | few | CASSRTGSVNTEAFF | TGTGCCAGCAGCAGGACAGGGTCAGTGAACACTGAAGCTTTCTTT
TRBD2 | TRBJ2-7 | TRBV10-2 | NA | CASSELASGGWYEQYF | TGCGCCAGCAGTGAGTTAGCTAGCGGGGGATGGTACGAGCAGTACTTC
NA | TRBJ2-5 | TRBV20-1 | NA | CSASGAETQYF | TGCAGTGCTAGTGGTGCTGAGACCCAGTACTTC
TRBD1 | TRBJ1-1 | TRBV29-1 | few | CSVATGKDTEAFF | TGCAGCGTGGCGACAGGGAAGGACACTGAAGCTTTCTTT
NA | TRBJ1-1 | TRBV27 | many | CASSLIAGISNTEAFF | TGTGCCAGCAGTCTAATTGCGGGGATATCGAACACTGAAGCTTTCTTT
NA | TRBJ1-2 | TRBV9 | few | CASSVRGDNYGYTF | TGTGCCAGCAGCGTAAGGGGGGATAACTATGGCTACACCTTC
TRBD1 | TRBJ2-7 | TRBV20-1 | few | CSARRQGRDQQYF | TGCAGTGCTAGACGACAGGGGCGCGATCAGCAGTACTTC
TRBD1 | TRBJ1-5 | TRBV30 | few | CAWEPGQGNQPQHF | TGTGCCTGGGAACCGGGACAGGGAAATCAGCCCCAGCATTTT
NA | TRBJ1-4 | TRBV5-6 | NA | CASSTRPINEKLFF | TGTGCCAGCAGCACCCGACCGATTAATGAAAAACTGTTTTTT
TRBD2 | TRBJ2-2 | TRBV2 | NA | CASRAGTSGRTGELFF | TGTGCCAGCAGGGCGGGGACTAGCGGGAGGACCGGGGAGCTGTTTTTT
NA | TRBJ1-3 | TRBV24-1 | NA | CATSDFRNTIYF | TGTGCCACCAGTGATTTTCGGAACACCATATATTTT
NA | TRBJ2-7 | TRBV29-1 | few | CSVEDRDLRGF | TGCAGCGTTGAAGATCGGGACCTCCGAGGATTC
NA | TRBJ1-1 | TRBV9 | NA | CASSVAGSRNTEAFF | TGTGCCAGCAGCGTAGCTGGCAGTCGGAACACTGAAGCTTTCTTT
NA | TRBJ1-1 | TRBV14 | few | CASSKRPGNTEAFF | TGTGCCAGCAGCAAGCGTCCCGGGAACACTGAAGCTTTCTTT
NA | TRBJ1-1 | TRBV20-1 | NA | CSARLGGGTEAFF | TGCAGTGCGAGACTGGGGGGGGGGACTGAAGCTTTCTTT
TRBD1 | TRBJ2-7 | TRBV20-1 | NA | CSAVDRLSYEQYF | TGCAGTGCCGTGGACAGGCTCTCCTACGAGCAGTACTTC
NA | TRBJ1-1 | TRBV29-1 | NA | CSVEQGAEAFF | TGCAGCGTAGAGCAGGGCGCTGAAGCTTTCTTT
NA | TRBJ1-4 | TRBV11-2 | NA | CASNRTPTRGEKLFF | TGTGCCAGCAACCGAACACCCACCCGGGGTGAAAAACTGTTTTTT
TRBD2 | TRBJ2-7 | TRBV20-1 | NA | CSTRPSGDEQYF | TGCAGTACTCGCCCTAGCGGGGACGAGCAGTACTTC